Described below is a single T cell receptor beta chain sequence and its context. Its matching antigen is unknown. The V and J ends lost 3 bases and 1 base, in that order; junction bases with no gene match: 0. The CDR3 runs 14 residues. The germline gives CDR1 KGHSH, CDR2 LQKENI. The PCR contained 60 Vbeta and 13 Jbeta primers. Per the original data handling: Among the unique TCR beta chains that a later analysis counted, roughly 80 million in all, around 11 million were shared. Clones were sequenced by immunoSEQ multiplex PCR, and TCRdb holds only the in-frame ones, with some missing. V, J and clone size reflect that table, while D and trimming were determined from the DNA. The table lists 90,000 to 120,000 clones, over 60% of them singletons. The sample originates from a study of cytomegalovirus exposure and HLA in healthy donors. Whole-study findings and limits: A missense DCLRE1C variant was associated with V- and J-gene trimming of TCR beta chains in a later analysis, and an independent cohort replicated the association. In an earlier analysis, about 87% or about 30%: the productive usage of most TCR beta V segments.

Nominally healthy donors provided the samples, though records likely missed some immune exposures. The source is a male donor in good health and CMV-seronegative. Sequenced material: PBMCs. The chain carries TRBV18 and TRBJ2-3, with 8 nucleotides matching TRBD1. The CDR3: CASSPTGGTDTQYF. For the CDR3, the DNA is TGTGCCAGCTCACCGACAGGGGGCACAGATACGCAGTATTTT.